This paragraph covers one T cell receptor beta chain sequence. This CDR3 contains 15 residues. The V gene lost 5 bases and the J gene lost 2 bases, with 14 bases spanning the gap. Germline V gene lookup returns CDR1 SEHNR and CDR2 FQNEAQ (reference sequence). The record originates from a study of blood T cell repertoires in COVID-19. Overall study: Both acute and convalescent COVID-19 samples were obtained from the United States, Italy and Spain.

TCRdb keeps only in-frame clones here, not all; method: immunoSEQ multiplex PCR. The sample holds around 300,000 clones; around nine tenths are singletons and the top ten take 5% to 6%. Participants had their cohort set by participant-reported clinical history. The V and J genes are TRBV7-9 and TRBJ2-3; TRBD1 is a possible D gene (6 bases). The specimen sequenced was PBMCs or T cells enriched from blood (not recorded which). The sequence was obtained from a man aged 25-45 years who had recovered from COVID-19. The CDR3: CASSPAKGVTDTQYF. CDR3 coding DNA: TGTGCCAGCAGCCCCGCCAAGGGGGTCACAGATACGCAGTATTTT.